Following are 8 T cell receptor beta chains from one sample sequenced in a study of T cell changes during pregnancy in multiple sclerosis (dated by TCRdb to about 2019). Library creation used the immunoSEQ multiplex PCR assay. The source is immuneACCESS, and TCRdb retained only in-frame sequences with V and J called. Part of the clones is not carried over; for the studies checked, unresolved V genes explain less than half of this, and the remainder is unexplained. The sample table lists roughly 80,000 clones, about 91% of them with a count of one. The top ten constitute more than 1.4% of the sample. The sequenced sample was peripheral blood, obtained before pregnancy. The receptors were sampled from a female donor with multiple sclerosis, enrolled in a pregnancy study.

The chain has TRBV19 and TRBJ1-4; weak D call: TRBD1 (6 bases). The V end lost 5 bases, the J end lost 1 base, and 11 bases lay between the germline ends. CDR3 length equals 15 residues. The V gene's germline CDR1 is LNHDA and CDR2 SQIVND (reference sequence). CDR3 amino acids: CASSLQGITNEKLFF. As DNA, the CDR3 is TGTGCCAGTAGTTTGCAGGGGATAACTAATGAAAAACTGTTTTTT.

The chain uses TRBV23-1 and TRBJ1-1; the match to TRBD1 covers 7 bases. TRBV23-1 is an ORF, and what it does is uncertain. The CDR3 is 14 amino acids. Germline trimming cut 7 bases from V and 0 bases from J; bases unmatched to any gene: 5. DNA for the CDR3: TGCGCCAGCAACCTGACAGGGATGAACACTGAAGCTTTCTTT. Residues: CASNLTGMNTEAFF.

This sequence joins TRBV2 and TRBJ2-7; the match to TRBD1 covers 9 bases. The length of the CDR3 is 15 residues. CDR1 SNHLY and CDR2 FYNNEI come from the germline V gene. V trimming: 6 bases; J trimming: 6 bases; junction bases outside the gene matches: 12. The CDR3 protein is CASRDRDRVASEQYF. For the CDR3, the DNA is TGTGCCAGCAGGGACCGGGACAGGGTCGCTAGCGAGCAGTACTTC.

This rearrangement joins TRBV27 to TRBJ1-5; D is unresolved. The CDR3 has 16 residues. The germline V gene encodes CDR1 MNHEY and CDR2 SMNVEV (reference sequence). V was cut by 6 bases and J by 0 bases, with 15 bases left in between. CDR3 amino acids: CASRYTGSRSNQPQHF. CDR3 nucleotide sequence: TGTGCCAGCAGATATACGGGTAGTCGTAGCAATCAGCCCCAGCATTTT.

The chain is built from TRBV7-8 and TRBJ1-1, with 9 bases aligning to TRBD1. The CDR3 sequence is 15 residues long. Trimming cost V 2 bases and J 6 bases; bases outside gene matches: 7. The germline gives CDR1 SGHVS, CDR2 FQNEAQ. The CDR3 DNA reads as TGTGCCAGCAGCTTAATAGGGACAGGGCCTCCTGAAGCTTTCTTT. This translates into CASSLIGTGPPEAFF.

The chain couples TRBV6-6 to TRBJ2-7; perhaps TRBD2 as D (5 bases). Germline V CDR1 and CDR2: MNHNY, SVGAGI (reference sequence). This CDR3 spans 14 amino acids. With 0 bases removed from V and 3 bases from J, the gap between germline ends came to 9 bases. CDR3 residues: CASSYSRVGYEQYF. The CDR3 bases are TGTGCCAGCAGTTACTCGAGGGTGGGCTACGAGCAGTACTTC.

V and J are TRBV5-4 and TRBJ2-4, with 8 bases matching TRBD2. The CDR3 sequence is 14 residues long. Germline V gene sequence: CDR1 SGHNT, CDR2 YYREEE (reference sequence). V trimming: 3 bases; J trimming: 8 bases; junction bases outside the gene matches: 7. This CDR3 is CASSYRGGGDIQYF. DNA of the CDR3: TGTGCCAGCAGCTACCGGGGGGGCGGGGACATTCAGTACTTC. Combining the CDR3 with reference TRBV5-4 and TRBJ2-4 gives the whole variable domain ETGVTQSPTHLIKTRGQQVTLRCSSQSGHNTVSWYQQALGQGPQFIFQYYREEENGRGNFPPRFSGLQFPNYSSELNVNALELDDSALYLCASSYRGGGDIQYFGAGTRLSVL.

This rearrangement joins TRBV27 to TRBJ1-3; D gene ambiguous. Germline V gene data show CDR1 as MNHEY and CDR2 as SMNVEV (reference sequence). The V and J ends lost 6 bases and 0 bases respectively, with 12 bases between them. The CDR3 loop spans 15 amino acids. The CDR3 DNA reads as TGTGCCAGCAGCAACAGTGCAGCCTCTGGAAACACCATATATTTT. Encoded protein: CASSNSAASGNTIYF.